The rows below give T cell receptor beta chains drawn from one sample of a study. TCRdb re-analysed the 5' RACE reads in MiXCR, keeping a single row per CDR3 protein. The data hold fewer than 12,000 distinct CDR3 sequences, with 17% observed a single time. The sequencing sample was made of Tregs sorted from a lymph node. The receptor set was obtained from a female donor with breast cancer. The CDR3 runs from the conserved cysteine through the conserved F or W. D genes are given only for firm matches. Not all rows give a size; the values are once, few, many and, for expanded clones, a class.

many,16,TRBD2,TRBJ2-7,TRBV4-2,TGTGCCAGCAGCCAAGATGGGACTAGCGGTTCCTACGAGCAGTACTTC,CASSQDGTSGSYEQYF
many,13,.,TRBJ1-5,TRBV7-2,TGTGCCAGCAGCTTCAGGGCTAATCAGCCCCAGCATTTT,CASSFRANQPQHF
medium-sized,13,TRBD1,TRBJ1-5,TRBV20-1,TGCAGTGCAGGGGGCAAGAGCAATCAGCCCCAGCATTTT,CSAGGKSNQPQHF
many,14,.,TRBJ2-7,TRBV11-2,TGTGCCAGCAGCTTAATACAGGATAGCTACGAGCAGTACTTC,CASSLIQDSYEQYF
.,14,.,TRBJ1-4,TRBV5-1,TGCGCCAGCAGCTTGGAAGCGACTAATGAAAAACTGTTTTTT,CASSLEATNEKLFF
.,17,TRBD2,TRBJ2-1,TRBV7-3,TGTGCCAGCGGCTTGTTCCCCAGCGGGAGGACGGACAATGAGCAGTTCTTC,CASGLFPSGRTDNEQFF
medium-sized,15,.,TRBJ1-1,TRBV7-8,TGTGCCAGCAGCTTAGTCGGTGAGTTTGCCACTGAAGCTTTCTTT,CASSLVGEFATEAFF
medium-sized,14,.,TRBJ2-7,TRBV5-1,TGCGCCAGCAGGTTCGTTACTGAAAACTACGAGCAGTACTTC,CASRFVTENYEQYF
.,17,.,TRBJ2-7,TRBV6-5,TGTGCCAGCAGTTACTCCCCTCCGGGACACAAAGCCTACGAGCAGTACTTC,CASSYSPPGHKAYEQYF
many,14,.,TRBJ1-2,TRBV4-1,TGCGCCAGCAGCCAAGCAACAACCAACTATGGCTACACCTTC,CASSQATTNYGYTF
.,12,.,TRBJ2-5,TRBV28,TGTGCCAGCAGTTCCCGGATCGAGACCCAGTACTTC,CASSSRIETQYF
.,14,TRBD1,TRBJ1-1,TRBV4-2,TGTGCCAGCAGCCAAGAAGAGGGGGCAGCAGAAGCTTTCTTT,CASSQEEGAAEAFF
medium-sized,15,.,TRBJ1-6,TRBV4-3,TGCGCCAGCAGCCAAGGTATAGGGGAACGATCACCCCTCCACTTT,CASSQGIGERSPLHF
.,14,.,TRBJ1-5,TRBV19,TGTGCCAGTAGTCCCCGAGCTAGCAATCAGCCCCAGCATTTT,CASSPRASNQPQHF
many,20,TRBD1,TRBJ2-7,TRBV3-1,TGTGCCAGCAGCCAAGAGCCCGGGACAGGGGTAGGAGTCTCGGTCTACGAGCAGTACTTC,CASSQEPGTGVGVSVYEQYF
medium-sized,14,.,TRBJ2-1,TRBV7-2,TGTGCCAGCAGCTTAACAGGGCCGATAAGCGAGCAGTTCTTC,CASSLTGPISEQFF